A selection of T cell receptor beta chains follows, all from one sample in a study of vaccination and CD4 T cells after COVID-19. Their antigens remain unidentified. One entry per CDR3 protein, called by TCRdb with MiXCR from the PCR reads. The sample includes some 21,000 distinct CDR3 sequences, about 44% of them seen just once. The starting material was CD4+ T cells from blood, cultured in vitro, obtained before SARS-CoV-2 vaccination. These receptor sequences come from a human donor who had recovered from COVID-19. The CDR3 runs from the conserved cysteine through the conserved F or W. The D gene is left open where the match is weak. Clone size, where shown, is once, few, many, or a class for clones that have expanded.

13 | few | TRBJ2-7 | TRBD2 | TRBV20-1 | TGCAGTGCTGGCAGCGGGAGGGCCTACGAGCAGTACTTC | CSAGSGRAYEQYF
15 | NA | TRBJ2-2 | NA | TRBV12-3/TRBV12-4 | TGTGCCAGCAGTTTAGCGGGGGCCACCACCGGGGAGCTGTTTTTT | CASSLAGATTGELFF
20 | NA | TRBJ1-5 | TRBD1 | TRBV6-5 | TGTGCCAGCAGTTCTCTGCCCCCCGGGACAGGAGAATCAGGCAATCAGCCCCAGCATTTT | CASSSLPPGTGESGNQPQHF
13 | NA | TRBJ1-1 | NA | TRBV27 | TGTGCCAGCAGTTCACCTGGGGGGACTGAAGCTTTCTTT | CASSSPGGTEAFF
15 | few | TRBJ2-2 | NA | TRBV24-1 | TGTGCCACCAGTTCTTCCAGGAAAAACACCGGGGAGCTGTTTTTT | CATSSSRKNTGELFF
16 | few | TRBJ2-2 | NA | TRBV20-1 | TGCAGTGCTCCGATTGCCGCGGGTATAGGAACCGGGGAGCTGTTTTTT | CSAPIAAGIGTGELFF
13 | NA | TRBJ2-1 | NA | TRBV7-9 | TGTGCCAGCAGCTTAAGGTCAGACAATGAGCAGTTCTTC | CASSLRSDNEQFF
14 | few | TRBJ1-2 | NA | TRBV4-2 | TGTGCCAGCAGCCAAGAATCCAGAACCTATGGCTACACCTTC | CASSQESRTYGYTF
15 | few | TRBJ1-6 | TRBD1 | TRBV7-2 | TGTGCCAGCAGCCCTGGACAGGGACATAATTCACCCCTCCACTTT | CASSPGQGHNSPLHF
13 | NA | TRBJ1-1 | NA | TRBV6-1 | TGTGCCAGCAAGCAGGGGACTTCCACTGAAGCTTTCTTT | CASKQGTSTEAFF
14 | NA | TRBJ1-6 | NA | TRBV7-2 | TGTGCCAGCAGCTCTAACCCAGGAAATTCACCCCTCCACTTT | CASSSNPGNSPLHF
15 | few | TRBJ2-1 | NA | TRBV10-3 | TGTGCCATCAGTTCGGGGGCGAGCTCCTACAATGAGCAGTTCTTC | CAISSGASSYNEQFF
12 | NA | TRBJ2-7 | NA | TRBV30 | TGTGCCTGGAGCCTAACGTCCTACGAGCAGTACTTC | CAWSLTSYEQYF
15 | NA | TRBJ2-5 | NA | TRBV5-1 | TGCGCCAGCAGATCGAGGGGTGAGGTTCAAGAGACCCAGTACTTC | CASRSRGEVQETQYF
14 | NA | TRBJ1-1 | NA | TRBV5-5 | TGTGCCAGCAGCTCCGGAGGGCCGAACACTGAAGCTTTCTTT | CASSSGGPNTEAFF
12 | NA | TRBJ1-6 | TRBD1 | TRBV5-3 | TGTGCCAGAAGCCAACAGGGGACACCCCTCCACTTT | CARSQQGTPLHF
14 | few | TRBJ2-1 | NA | TRBV20-1 | TGCAGTGCCCGGTGGTGGCGGTCCTACAATGAGCAGTTCTTC | CSARWWRSYNEQFF
13 | NA | TRBJ2-5 | NA | TRBV20-1 | TGCAGTGCTGAGAACAGGGTTTTTGGGACCCAGTACTTC | CSAENRVFGTQYF
16 | once | TRBJ2-2 | TRBD1 | TRBV2 | TGTGCCAGCAGTGAACAACAGGGGGCGCTAGGCGGGGAGCTGTTTTTT | CASSEQQGALGGELFF
15 | NA | TRBJ2-1 | TRBD2 | TRBV19 | TGTGCCAGTAGTATCCCTAGCGGAGCCTACAATGAGCAGTTCTTC | CASSIPSGAYNEQFF
14 | few | TRBJ1-5 | TRBD1 | TRBV7-2 | TGTGCCAGCAGCTCTCGACAGGGCAGCCAGCCCCAGCATTTT | CASSSRQGSQPQHF
14 | NA | TRBJ2-3 | NA | TRBV20-1 | TGCAGTGCTCTTCAGGGGGGGAGCACAGATACGCAGTATTTT | CSALQGGSTDTQYF
16 | few | TRBJ1-6 | NA | TRBV7-2 | TGTGCCAGCAGCTTAGTGCGTGCGGGCGGAAATTCACCCCTCCACTTT | CASSLVRAGGNSPLHF
16 | NA | TRBJ2-3 | TRBD1 | TRBV7-2 | TGTGCCAGCAGCGGGGGGACAGGGGGTCGCACAGATACGCAGTATTTT | CASSGGTGGRTDTQYF
12 | NA | TRBJ2-7 | TRBD1 | TRBV2 | TGTGCCGGCCGGGACAGGCTCTACGAGCAGTACTTC | CAGRDRLYEQYF
14 | NA | TRBJ2-3 | NA | TRBV6-1 | TGTGCCAGCAGTGATCTTCGACAGGCAGATACGCAGTATTTT | CASSDLRQADTQYF
19 | NA | TRBJ1-4 | TRBD1 | TRBV20-1 | TGCAGTGCTATTCCATACCGGGACAGGGGCCGCATGGGCACCAAAAAACTGTTTTTT | CSAIPYRDRGRMGTKKLFF
14 | NA | TRBJ2-3 | NA | TRBV27 | TGTGCCAGCAGTCAAGACAGGATCACAAATACGCAGTATTTT | CASSQDRITNTQYF
16 | NA | TRBJ2-2 | TRBD2 | TRBV19 | TGTGCCAGTAGTTTCACTAGCGGGAGGGCCGGCGGGGAGCTGTTTTTT | CASSFTSGRAGGELFF
18 | once | TRBJ2-3 | TRBD2 | TRBV6-1 | TGTGCCAGCAGGGGATTGAGTGGGCTAGCGGGACTCACAGATACGCAGTATTTT | CASRGLSGLAGLTDTQYF
16 | NA | TRBJ2-5 | TRBD2 | TRBV6-1 | TGTGCCAGCAGTGCTCAGACTAGCGGGAGTTCAGAGACCCAGTACTTC | CASSAQTSGSSETQYF
15 | NA | TRBJ2-1 | TRBD2 | TRBV7-2 | TGTGCCAGCAGCTCCCAGCGGGGGGCGTACAATGAGCAGTTCTTC | CASSSQRGAYNEQFF
14 | NA | TRBJ1-6 | TRBD1 | TRBV2 | TGTACCAGCAGTCGAGACAGGGGCTATTCACCCCTCCACTTT | CTSSRDRGYSPLHF
13 | few | TRBJ1-1 | NA | TRBV20-1 | TGCAGTGCCTACAGGTTCGGTGGGGAAGAAGCTTTCTTT | CSAYRFGGEEAFF
13 | NA | TRBJ1-5 | TRBD1 | TRBV6-1 | TGTGCCAGCAGTGCCGACAGGGGCCAGCCCCAGCATTTT | CASSADRGQPQHF
16 | once | TRBJ1-1 | NA | TRBV11-3 | TGTGCCAGCAGCTTATTCAGGGGCTCCCTGAACACTGAAGCTTTCTTT | CASSLFRGSLNTEAFF
18 | NA | TRBJ1-1 | NA | TRBV6-1 | TGTGCCAGCAGTCGCGCTTCTACATACACAGGGATGCACACTGAAGCTTTCTTT | CASSRASTYTGMHTEAFF
13 | once | TRBJ1-2 | NA | TRBV29-1 | TGCAGCGTTAAGGAGATCAACGGCTATGGCTACACCTTC | CSVKEINGYGYTF
15 | few | TRBJ2-1 | NA | TRBV7-2 | TGTGCCAGCAGCTTAGCGGGAGCTGCCTACAATGAGCAGTTCTTC | CASSLAGAAYNEQFF
13 | NA | TRBJ2-1 | NA | TRBV6-1 | TGTGCCAGCAGTGCGATTGGGTTCAATGAGCAGTTCTTC | CASSAIGFNEQFF
16 | NA | TRBJ1-5 | NA | TRBV19 | TGTGCCAGTAGTGTCGGAAGGGAGAACCGCAATCAGCCCCAGCATTTT | CASSVGRENRNQPQHF
17 | few | TRBJ2-7 | NA | TRBV20-1 | TGCAGTGCTAGAGATCAGGCGGACAGATTCTTTACCTACGAGCAGTACTTC | CSARDQADRFFTYEQYF
16 | NA | TRBJ2-2 | NA | TRBV2 | TGTGCCAGCAGTGAAGTGCGAGTCGGACCCACCGGGGAGCTGTTTTTT | CASSEVRVGPTGELFF
14 | NA | TRBJ2-7 | TRBD2 | TRBV6-1 | TGTGCCAGCAAGGGTCAAGCGGGAGGTTACGAGCAGTACTTC | CASKGQAGGYEQYF
14 | few | TRBJ1-1 | TRBD1 | TRBV6-5 | TGTGCCAGCAGCTACAGTACAGGGGGCACTGAAGCTTTCTTT | CASSYSTGGTEAFF
15 | few | TRBJ2-3 | NA | TRBV6-2/TRBV6-3 | TGTGCCAGCAGTTATTTCGGGCGTGGGGCAGATACGCAGTATTTT | CASSYFGRGADTQYF
14 | NA | TRBJ1-2 | NA | TRBV24-1 | TGTGCCACCAGTGCTACAGGGCCCATCGGTGGCTACACCTTC | CATSATGPIGGYTF